Sequencing of this TCR beta chain was carried out in a study of blood T cells in healthy people across ages. A few counts support this clonotype. A second about 6 to 12 cycle PCR used barcoded and J-beta primers. A single record per CDR3 protein comes from TCRdb applying MiXCR to the 5' RACE reads. Of about 1,400,000 distinct CDR3 sequences in the sample, approximately 59% are singletons; the top ten hold about 6.3%. Germline values: CDR1 SGHAT, CDR2 FQNNGV. V trimming: 1 base; J trimming: 5 bases; junction bases outside the gene matches: 8. This CDR3 has 16 amino acids. The V call is TRBV11-2, the J call TRBJ2-5; 9 bases map to TRBD2. Specimen: blood. The origin of this receptor is a man aged 18 to 29 in good health. DNA for the CDR3: TGTGCCAGCAGCTTAGGACCAGCGGGGGGTGGGGAGACCCAGTACTTC. Translated, it gives CASSLGPAGGGETQYF.